The 18 T cell receptor beta chains below come from one sample, sequenced in a study of shared clonotypes between healthy human individuals. Libraries were prepared by immunoSEQ multiplex PCR; TCRdb keeps only in-frame clonotypes and omits some of them. The repertoire holds under 1 million clones, with 80% to 95% as singletons. Naive CD8 cells comprised CD45RO-negative, CCR7-positively selected cells, excluding terminally differentiated effector memory CD45RA+ cells. Input material: naive CD8+ T cells sorted from blood. The origin of the receptors is a young man in good health.

V gene TRBV11-2 combines with J gene TRBJ2-7; TRBD1 agrees at 8 bases. Trimming took 5 bases from V and 2 from J; bases not matched to a gene: 17. The CDR3 totals 18 residues. Looked up from germline, CDR1 is SGHAT and CDR2 is FQNNGV. The CDR3 DNA sequence: TGTGCCAGCAGCCCGATAGCCACCCCAGGGGGCTTCCCCTACGAGCAGTACTTC. Its translation: CASSPIATPGGFPYEQYF.

J is TRBJ2-3 and V is TRBV15, with D hard to call. The CDR3 loop spans 13 amino acids. Germline V CDR1 and CDR2: LNHNV, YYDKDF (reference sequence). The germline V and J ends were trimmed by 0 bases and 6 bases, with 7 bases remaining between them. The CDR3 DNA is TGTGCCACCAGCAGAGATAGGCCGGATACGCAGTATTTT. Translated: CATSRDRPDTQYF.

V and J are TRBV5-4 and TRBJ2-2; the D gene is possibly TRBD2 (5 bases). Deletions cut 3 bases from V and 7 bases from J, with 7 bases between. Germline V CDR1 and CDR2: SGHNT, YYREEE (reference sequence). This CDR3 spans 12 amino acids. The CDR3 loop is CASSWSGGELFF. CDR3 nucleotides: TGTGCCAGCAGCTGGAGCGGCGGGGAGCTGTTTTTT.

V and J are TRBV7-9 and TRBJ2-1; 10 bases align to TRBD2. The CDR3 spans 14 residues. Trimming took 6 bases from V and 8 from J; bases not matched to a gene: 7. The germline V gene encodes CDR1 SEHNR and CDR2 FQNEAQ (reference sequence). CDR3 residues: CASSHLAGGDEQFF. Written as DNA, the CDR3 is TGTGCCAGCAGTCACTTAGCGGGGGGCGATGAGCAGTTCTTC.

The chain recombines TRBV4-3 with TRBJ2-1, with 10 bases fitting TRBD2. This CDR3 contains 16 residues. Germline V gives CDR1 LGHNA, CDR2 YSLEER. V gave up 0 bases and J gave up 7 bases; unmatched junction bases: 6. Here the CDR3 reads CASSQEPGLAKNEQFF. CDR3 bases: TGCGCCAGCAGCCAAGAACCGGGACTAGCGAAAAATGAGCAGTTCTTC.

The chain has TRBV11-2 and TRBJ2-3; D possibly corresponds to TRBD2 (6 bases). V was pared by 4 bases and J by 0 bases, with 11 bases between. From germline, CDR1 is SGHAT and CDR2 FQNNGV. This CDR3 contains 15 residues. CDR3 nucleotides: TGTGCCAGCAGCTCTCGACTAGTTAGCACAGATACGCAGTATTTT. As protein: CASSSRLVSTDTQYF.

The rearrangement uses TRBV5-1 and TRBJ1-1; D unresolved. The germline gives CDR1 SGHRS, CDR2 YFSETQ. This CDR3 has 11 residues. Trimming removed 2 bases from V and 8 bases from J, with 7 bases in between. In DNA form, the CDR3 reads TGCGCCAGCAGCTTTGATAAAGAAGCTTTCTTT. It specifies CASSFDKEAFF. Drawing the rest from reference TRBV5-1 and TRBJ1-1, the complete variable domain is KAGVTQTPRYLIKTRGQQVTLSCSPISGHRSVSWYQQTPGQGLQFLFEYFSETQRNKGNFPGRFSGRQFSNSRSEMNVSTLELGDSALYLCASSFDKEAFFGQGTRLTVV.

The chain is built from TRBV7-9 and TRBJ2-7; D is uncertain. The length of the CDR3 is 14 residues. V was trimmed by 4 bases and J by 2 bases, leaving 12 bases between them. Per the germline V gene, CDR1 is SEHNR and CDR2 is FQNEAQ (reference sequence). The CDR3 region has the DNA TGTGCCAGCAGCTCAAATAATGCCCCCTACGAGCAGTACTTC. Amino acid sequence: CASSSNNAPYEQYF. Full variable domain (missing parts from reference TRBV7-9 and TRBJ2-7): DTGVSQNPRHKITKRGQNVTFRCDPISEHNRLYWYRQTLGQGPEFLTYFQNEAQLEKSRLLSDRFSAERPKGSFSTLEIQRTEQGDSAMYLCASSSNNAPYEQYFGPGTRLTVT.

This clone was counted once. The V and J genes are TRBV27 and TRBJ2-3; either TRBD1 or TRBD2 may fit D (6 bases each). Trimming removed 2 bases from V and 6 bases from J, with 18 bases in between. The CDR3 has 16 amino acids. Germline CDR1 is MNHEY and CDR2 is SMNVEV (reference sequence). The CDR3 spells CASSLGAQGGIDTQYF. DNA of the CDR3: TGTGCCAGCAGTTTAGGGGCACAGGGAGGTATCGATACGCAGTATTTT.

The chain joins TRBV28 to TRBJ1-1; D unclear. The CDR3 is 15 amino acids. Germline lookup yields CDR1 MDHEN and CDR2 SYDVKM. V was cut by 2 bases and J by 0 bases, with 10 bases left in between. This CDR3 is CASSLRVTLNTEAFF. The CDR3, as DNA: TGTGCCAGCAGTTTAAGGGTCACGTTGAACACTGAAGCTTTCTTT.

The chain joins TRBV2 to TRBJ2-7, with D perhaps TRBD1 (7 bases). The germline V and J ends were trimmed by 11 bases and 0 bases, with 14 bases remaining between them. Germline CDR1 is SNHLY and CDR2 is FYNNEI. CDR3 length: 13 amino acids. The CDR3 DNA follows: TGTGCCGGCCGCGGGGACAGCTCCTACGAGCAGTACTTC. This translates into CAGRGDSSYEQYF.

The chain couples TRBV6-5 to TRBJ2-5; D is possibly TRBD2 (5 bases). V was clipped by 0 bases and J by 3 bases, with 14 bases between them. The V gene's germline CDR1 is MNHEY and CDR2 SVGAGI. This CDR3 comprises 16 residues. CDR3 DNA sequence: TGTGCCAGCAGTTACTCGATAGTCCGGGATGAAGAGACCCAGTACTTC. Residues: CASSYSIVRDEETQYF.

This chain links TRBV19 with TRBJ1-1; tentative D call: TRBD1 (5 bases). The CDR3 spans 12 residues. From germline, CDR1 is LNHDA and CDR2 SQIVND (reference sequence). V was clipped by 2 bases and J by 8 bases, with 9 bases between them. CDR3 bases: TGTGCCAGTAGTATACAGTCAGGGGAAGCTTTCTTT. The encoded protein is CASSIQSGEAFF.

The chain has TRBV12-5 and TRBJ1-2; 8 positions match TRBD1. This CDR3 comprises 18 residues. From germline, CDR1 is LGHNT and CDR2 FRNRAP. Trimming at V came to 1 base and at J to 4 bases, leaving 14 bases not matched to a gene. For the CDR3, the DNA is TGTGCTAGTGGTTTGGGCACACCGTATACGGACAGGGTCTATGGCTACACCTTC. This translates into CASGLGTPYTDRVYGYTF.

Only a few counts were recorded for this clone. This sequence joins TRBV27 and TRBJ1-2, with TRBD1 matching 8 bases. The CDR3 has 15 residues. With 2 bases clipped from V and 10 bases from J, the junction kept 12 bases outside the gene matches. CDR1 and CDR2 (germline): MNHEY, SMNVEV (reference sequence). The CDR3 loop is CASSLIGQGDVVYTF. The DNA for the CDR3 is TGTGCCAGCAGTTTAATAGGACAGGGAGATGTTGTCTACACCTTC.

This sequence joins TRBV14 and TRBJ2-2; D might be TRBD2 (6 bases). V was shortened by 4 bases and J by 10 bases, with 16 bases between the two germline ends. The CDR3 loop spans 14 amino acids. Germline loops: CDR1 SGHDN, CDR2 FVKESK. CDR3 region: CASSPAGGFVELFF. CDR3 DNA: TGTGCCAGCAGCCCCGCTGGAGGGTTCGTGGAGCTGTTTTTT.

J is TRBJ1-1 and V is TRBV7-9; 9 bases align to TRBD1. Germline CDR1 SEHNR, CDR2 FQNEAQ (reference sequence). The junction had 5 bases not matched to a gene; V was cut back by 4 bases and J by 5 bases. The CDR3 is 14 residues long. The CDR3 coding sequence is TGTGCCAGCAGCTCAGGGACAGGGTTGACTGAAGCTTTCTTT. Its protein product is CASSSGTGLTEAFF.

This chain joins TRBV11-2 and TRBJ2-5; no reliable D call. Trimming left V 1 base short and J 1 base short, with 1 base between. This CDR3 is built from 12 residues. Germline V gene data show CDR1 as SGHAT and CDR2 as FQNNGV. The CDR3 loop is CASSLGQETQYF. DNA of the CDR3: TGTGCCAGCAGCTTAGGCCAAGAGACCCAGTACTTC. Drawing the rest from reference TRBV11-2 and TRBJ2-5, the complete variable domain is EAGVAQSPRYKIIEKRQSVAFWCNPISGHATLYWYQQILGQGPKLLIQFQNNGVVDDSQLPKDRFSAERLKGVDSTLKIQPAKLEDSAVYLCASSLGQETQYFGPGTRLLVL.